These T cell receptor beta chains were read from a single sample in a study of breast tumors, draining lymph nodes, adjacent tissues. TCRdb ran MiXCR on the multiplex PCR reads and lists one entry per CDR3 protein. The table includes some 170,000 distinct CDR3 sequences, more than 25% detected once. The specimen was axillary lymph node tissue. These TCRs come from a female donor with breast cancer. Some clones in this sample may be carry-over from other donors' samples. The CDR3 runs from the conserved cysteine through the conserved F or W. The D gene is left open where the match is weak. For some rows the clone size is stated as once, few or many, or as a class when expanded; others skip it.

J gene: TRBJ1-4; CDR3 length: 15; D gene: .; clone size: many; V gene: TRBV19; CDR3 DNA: TGTGCCAGTAGGCCCCTAATCGGGGTGGATGAAAAACTGTTTTTT; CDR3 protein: CASRPLIGVDEKLFF
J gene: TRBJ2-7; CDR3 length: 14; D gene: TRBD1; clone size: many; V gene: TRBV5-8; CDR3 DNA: TGTGCCAGCACCCTCAGGACAGGATCCTACGAGCAGTACTTC; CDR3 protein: CASTLRTGSYEQYF
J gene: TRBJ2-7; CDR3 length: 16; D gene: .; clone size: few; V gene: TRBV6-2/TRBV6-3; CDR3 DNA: TGTGCCAGCAGTCCACCGGGACTCGCAACGGGCTACGAGCAGTACTTC; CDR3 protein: CASSPPGLATGYEQYF
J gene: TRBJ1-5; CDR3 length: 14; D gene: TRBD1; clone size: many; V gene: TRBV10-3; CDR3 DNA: TGTGCCATCAATGCTGTACAGGGGGGCCAGCCCCAGCATTTT; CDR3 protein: CAINAVQGGQPQHF
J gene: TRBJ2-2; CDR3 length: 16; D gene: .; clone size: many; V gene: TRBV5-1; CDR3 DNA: TGCGCCAGCAGCTTGGAAGGGCCCTACAACACCGGGGAGCTGTTTTTT; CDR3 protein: CASSLEGPYNTGELFF
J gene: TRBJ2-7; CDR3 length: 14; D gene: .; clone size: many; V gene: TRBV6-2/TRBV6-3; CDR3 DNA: TGTGCCAGCAGTTTCAGACAGAGCTCCTACGAGCAGTACTTC; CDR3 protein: CASSFRQSSYEQYF
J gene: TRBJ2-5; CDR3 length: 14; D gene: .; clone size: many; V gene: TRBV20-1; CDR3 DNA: TGCAGTGCTCTTAAGGTCCCGAATCGGGGGACCCAGTACTTC; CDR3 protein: CSALKVPNRGTQYF
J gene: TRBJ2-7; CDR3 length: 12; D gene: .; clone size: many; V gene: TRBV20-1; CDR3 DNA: TGCAGTGGACATCACCGGTTCGACGAGCAGTACTTC; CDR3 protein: CSGHHRFDEQYF
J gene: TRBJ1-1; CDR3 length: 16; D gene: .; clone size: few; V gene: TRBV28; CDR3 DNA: TGTGCCAGCAGTCCCCTCTCCACGGGGACGCACACTGAAGCTTTCTTT; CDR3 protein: CASSPLSTGTHTEAFF
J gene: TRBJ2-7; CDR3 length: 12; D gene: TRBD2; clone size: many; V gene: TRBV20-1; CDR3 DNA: TGCAGTGCTAGAGAGGGGGGGTTCGAGCAGTACTTC; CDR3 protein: CSAREGGFEQYF
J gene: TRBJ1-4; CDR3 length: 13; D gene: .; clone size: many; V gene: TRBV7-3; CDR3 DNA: TGTGCCAGCAGCTCTTTTCAGGGAGAAAAACTGTTTTTT; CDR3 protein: CASSSFQGEKLFF
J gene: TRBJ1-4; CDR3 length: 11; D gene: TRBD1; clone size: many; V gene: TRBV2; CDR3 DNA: TGTGCCAGCAGTCCCAGGGGGCAACTGTTTTTT; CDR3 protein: CASSPRGQLFF
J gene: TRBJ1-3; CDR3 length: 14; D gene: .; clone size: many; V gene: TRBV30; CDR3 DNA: TGTGCCTGGAGCACGGGGGGAGGAGGAAACACCATATATTTT; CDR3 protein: CAWSTGGGGNTIYF
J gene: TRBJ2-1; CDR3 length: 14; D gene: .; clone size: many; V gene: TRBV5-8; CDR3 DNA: TGTGCCAGCAGCTTGGGCGTCGTCTACAATGAGCAGTTCTTC; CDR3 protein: CASSLGVVYNEQFF
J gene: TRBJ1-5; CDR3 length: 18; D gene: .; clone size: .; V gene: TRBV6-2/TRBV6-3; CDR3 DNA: TGTGCCAGCAGGGCGGGGAAATGGGGTGAAACCGGCAATCAGCCCCAGCATTTT; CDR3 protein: CASRAGKWGETGNQPQHF
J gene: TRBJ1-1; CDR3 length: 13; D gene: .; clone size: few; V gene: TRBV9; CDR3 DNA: TGTGCCAGCAGTCCAGGGACGAACACTGAAGCTTTCTTT; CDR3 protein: CASSPGTNTEAFF
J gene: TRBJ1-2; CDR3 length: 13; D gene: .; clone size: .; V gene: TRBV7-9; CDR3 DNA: TGTGCCAGCAGCCCTGAGACGGGGGGTGGCTACACCTTC; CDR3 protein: CASSPETGGGYTF
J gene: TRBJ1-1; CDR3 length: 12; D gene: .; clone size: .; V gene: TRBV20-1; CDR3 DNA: TGCAGTGCCCGGTCCTCGGACACTGAAGCTTTCTTT; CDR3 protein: CSARSSDTEAFF
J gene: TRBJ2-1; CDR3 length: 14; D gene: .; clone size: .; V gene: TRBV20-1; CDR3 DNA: TGCAGTGCTAGAGGTCGGAACTCCTACAATGAGCAGTTCTTC; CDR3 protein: CSARGRNSYNEQFF
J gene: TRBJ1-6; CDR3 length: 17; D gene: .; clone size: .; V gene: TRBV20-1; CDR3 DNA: TGCAGTGCTAGAGATCTCCGGGGGGCCACTTATAATTCCCCCCTCCACTTT; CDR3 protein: CSARDLRGATYNSPLHF
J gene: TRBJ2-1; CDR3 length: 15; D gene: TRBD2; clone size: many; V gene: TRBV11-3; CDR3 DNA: TGTGCCAGCAGCGCCTCTAGCGGGGCCTGGGATGAGCAGTTCTTC; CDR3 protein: CASSASSGAWDEQFF
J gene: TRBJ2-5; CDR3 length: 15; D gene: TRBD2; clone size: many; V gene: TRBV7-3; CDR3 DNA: TGTGCCAGCAGCCAGGCGGGGGGACTCCAAGAGACCCAGTACTTC; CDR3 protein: CASSQAGGLQETQYF
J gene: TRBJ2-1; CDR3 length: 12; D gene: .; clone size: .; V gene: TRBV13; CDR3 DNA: TGTGCCAGCTTAGACGGCAACAATGAGCAGTTCTTC; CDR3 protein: CASLDGNNEQFF
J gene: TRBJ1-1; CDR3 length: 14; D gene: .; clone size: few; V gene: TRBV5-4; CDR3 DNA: TGTGCCAGCAGCGTTAAGCACGTGAACACTGAAGCTTTCTTT; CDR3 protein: CASSVKHVNTEAFF
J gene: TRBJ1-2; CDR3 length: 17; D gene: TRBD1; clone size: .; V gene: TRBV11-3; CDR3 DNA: TGTGCCGGCAGCTTAGGTCCGCATCCTAGACAGGGTTATGGCTACACCTTC; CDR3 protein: CAGSLGPHPRQGYGYTF
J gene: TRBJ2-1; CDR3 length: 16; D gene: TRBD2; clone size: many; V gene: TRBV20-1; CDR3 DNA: TGCAGTGCTAGAGAGGATGGCGGGGGAATCAGGAATGAGCAGTTCTTC; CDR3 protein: CSAREDGGGIRNEQFF
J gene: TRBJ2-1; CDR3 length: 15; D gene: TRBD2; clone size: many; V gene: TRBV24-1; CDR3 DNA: TGTGCCACCAGTGATTTAACGGGAGGGCCTTATGAGCAGTTCTTC; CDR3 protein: CATSDLTGGPYEQFF
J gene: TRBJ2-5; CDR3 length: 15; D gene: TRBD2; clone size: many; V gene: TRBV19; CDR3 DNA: TGTGCCAGTAGTATAGTGGGGACTAGCGGGGAGACCCAGTACTTC; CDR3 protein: CASSIVGTSGETQYF
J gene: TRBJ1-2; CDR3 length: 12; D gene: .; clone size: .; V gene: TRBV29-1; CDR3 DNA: TGCAGCGGAGCAGGGTCTGACTATGGCTACACCTTC; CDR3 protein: CSGAGSDYGYTF
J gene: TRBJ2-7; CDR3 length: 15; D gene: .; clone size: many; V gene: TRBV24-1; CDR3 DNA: TGTGCCACCAGTGACGCGGTGGGGGGTAGGAACGAGCAGTACTTC; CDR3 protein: CATSDAVGGRNEQYF